The entry below gives a single TCR beta chain sequence along with its context. PCR employed 60 Vbeta and 13 Jbeta primers. Some clones are missing from TCRdb's copy, which holds only in-frame ones; the method was immunoSEQ multiplex PCR. The sample contains tens of thousands of clones, about 78% of which appear only once. The data belong to a study of cytomegalovirus exposure and HLA in healthy donors. This CDR3 has 15 residues. Germline CDR1 and CDR2: LGHNA and YNFKEQ. Trimming took 0 bases from V and 7 from J, leaving 10 bases between them. The sample comprised PBMCs. The rearrangement links TRBV4-2 to TRBJ1-6; the D is unclear. The sequence came from a woman aged 40 to 50 in good health and CMV-seropositive. The CDR3: CASSQEFPGNSPLHF. For the CDR3, the DNA is TGTGCCAGCAGCCAAGAATTTCCGGGAAATTCACCCCTCCACTTT.